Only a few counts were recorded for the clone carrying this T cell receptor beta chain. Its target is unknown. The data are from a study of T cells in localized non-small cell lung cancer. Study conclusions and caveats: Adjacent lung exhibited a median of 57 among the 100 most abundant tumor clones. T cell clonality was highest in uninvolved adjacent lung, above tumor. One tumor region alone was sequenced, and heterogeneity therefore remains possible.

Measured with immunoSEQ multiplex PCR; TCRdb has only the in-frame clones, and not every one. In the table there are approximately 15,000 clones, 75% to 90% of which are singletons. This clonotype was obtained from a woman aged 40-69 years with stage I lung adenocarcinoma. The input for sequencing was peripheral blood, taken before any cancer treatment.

This CDR3 reads CASSLFQGTNTEAFF. DNA of the CDR3: TGTGCCAGCAGCTTATTTCAGGGGACGAACACTGAAGCTTTCTTT. The V and J genes are TRBV11-2 and TRBJ1-1, with D perhaps TRBD1 (6 bases). Germline CDR1 reads SGHAT; CDR2 reads FQNNGV. CDR3 length: 15 amino acids. Between the trimmed V and J ends, which lost 2 bases and 1 base, there was a span of 11 bases.